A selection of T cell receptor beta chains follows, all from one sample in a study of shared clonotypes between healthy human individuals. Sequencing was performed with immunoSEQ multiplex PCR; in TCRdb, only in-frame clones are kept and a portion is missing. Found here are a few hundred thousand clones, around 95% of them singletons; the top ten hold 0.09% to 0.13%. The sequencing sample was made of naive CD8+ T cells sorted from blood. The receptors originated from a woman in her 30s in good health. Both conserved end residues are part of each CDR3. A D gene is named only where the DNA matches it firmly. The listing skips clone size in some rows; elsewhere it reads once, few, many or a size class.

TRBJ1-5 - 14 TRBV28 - TGTGCCAGCAGGACAGCGTATAGCAATCAGCCCCAGCATTTT CASRTAYSNQPQHF
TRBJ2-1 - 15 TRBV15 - TGTGCCACCAGCAGAGATCGGGGAAGAACCAATGAGCAGTTCTTC CATSRDRGRTNEQFF
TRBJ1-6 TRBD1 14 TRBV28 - TGTGCCAGCAGTTTTGGACAGGACGAATCACCCCTCCACTTT CASSFGQDESPLHF
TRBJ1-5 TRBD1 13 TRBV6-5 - TGTGCCAGCAGACAGGGGGGCAATCAGCCCCAGCATTTT CASRQGGNQPQHF
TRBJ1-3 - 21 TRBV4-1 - TGCGCCAGCAGCCAACACCGGGACATAACCGGCCTATTATCTTCTGGAAACACCATATATTTT CASSQHRDITGLLSSGNTIYF
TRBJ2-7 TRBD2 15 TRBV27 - TGTGCCAGCAGTTTGGCAGCGGGAGGGATCTACGAGCAGTACTTC CASSLAAGGIYEQYF
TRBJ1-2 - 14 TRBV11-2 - TGTGCCAGCAGATCCCGCGACAGCTTCTATGGCTACACCTTC CASRSRDSFYGYTF
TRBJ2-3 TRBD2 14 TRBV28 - TGTGCCAGCAGTCTCGGACTAGCGGGGTATACGCAGTATTTT CASSLGLAGYTQYF
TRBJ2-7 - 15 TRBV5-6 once TGTGCCAGCAGCGCCGGGGGCACCGGTGTTCACGAGCAGTACTTC CASSAGGTGVHEQYF
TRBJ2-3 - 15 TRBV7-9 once TGTGCCAGCAGCCCGGTACGGGAGACCCCAGATACGCAGTATTTT CASSPVRETPDTQYF
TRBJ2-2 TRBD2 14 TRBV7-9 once TGTGCCAGCAGAACCGGGACTAGCCGCGGGGAGCTGTTTTTT CASRTGTSRGELFF
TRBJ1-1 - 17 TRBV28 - TGTGCCAGCAGTCCCCCGGGACATCAGCTTTTGAACACTGAAGCTTTCTTT CASSPPGHQLLNTEAFF
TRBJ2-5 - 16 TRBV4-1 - TGCGCCAGCAGCCTGGGATCGATTGCGTACCAAGAGACCCAGTACTTC CASSLGSIAYQETQYF
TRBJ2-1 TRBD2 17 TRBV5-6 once TGTGCCAGCAGCTGGGCCTCTAGCGGGAGGGTCCGGAATGAGCAGTTCTTC CASSWASSGRVRNEQFF
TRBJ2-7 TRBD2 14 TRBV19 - TGTGCCAGTAGTATCACTAGCGGAACCTACGAGCAGTACTTC CASSITSGTYEQYF
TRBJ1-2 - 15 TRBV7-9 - TGTGCCAGCAGCTTAAGTACGGGACGGCCGGGGGGCTACACCTTC CASSLSTGRPGGYTF
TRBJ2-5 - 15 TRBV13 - TGTGCCAGCAGCATCCTAGGGGACCTACAAGAGACCCAGTACTTC CASSILGDLQETQYF
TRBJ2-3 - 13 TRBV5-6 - TGTGCCAGCAGCGGGACTAGCACAGATACGCAGTATTTT CASSGTSTDTQYF
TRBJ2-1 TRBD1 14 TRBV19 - TGTGCCAGTAGTCTGACAGGGGTTGACGATGAGCAGTTCTTC CASSLTGVDDEQFF
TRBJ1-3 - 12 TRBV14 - TGTGCCAGCAGCACTGGTGGGGACACCATATATTTT CASSTGGDTIYF
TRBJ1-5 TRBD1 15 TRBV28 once TGTGCCAGCACCTTTGGTAGGGGGCAGGGTCAGCCCCAGCATTTT CASTFGRGQGQPQHF
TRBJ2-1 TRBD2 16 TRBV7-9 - TGTGCCAGCAGCCCCCGAGGTAGCGGGGACTACAATGAGCAGTTCTTC CASSPRGSGDYNEQFF
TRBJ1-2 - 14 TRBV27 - TGTGCCAGCAGTCTCCAAGGGGGAAGCTATGGCTACACCTTC CASSLQGGSYGYTF
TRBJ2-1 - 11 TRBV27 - TGTGCCAGCTCCATGGCCAATGAGCAGTTCTTC CASSMANEQFF
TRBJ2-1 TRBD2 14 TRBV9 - TGTGCCAGCAGCGTGGGGGGAGGGCCTGGTGAGCAGTTCTTC CASSVGGGPGEQFF
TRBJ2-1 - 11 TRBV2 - TGTGCCAGCAGGCAGGTGGGGCATCAGTTCTTC CASRQVGHQFF
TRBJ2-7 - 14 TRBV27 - TGTGCCAGCAGTTTTAGCCACCGGGTCGGCGAGCAGTACTTC CASSFSHRVGEQYF
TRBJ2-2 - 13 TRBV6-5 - TGTGCCAGCAGTAGCCCGAACACCGGGGAGCTGTTTTTT CASSSPNTGELFF
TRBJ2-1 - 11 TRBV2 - TGTGCCACCCTGGAGCCCTTTGGGAAGTTCTTC CATLEPFGKFF
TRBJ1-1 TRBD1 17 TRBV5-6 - TGTGCCAGCAGCTTGGGCACCCATGACAGGGGGAACACTGAAGCTTTCTTT CASSLGTHDRGNTEAFF
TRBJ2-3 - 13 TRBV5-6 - TGTGCCAGCAGCTTGGTTGGGAGTAGAGCGCAGTATTTT CASSLVGSRAQYF
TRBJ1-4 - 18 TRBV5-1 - TGCGCCAGCAGCCCGGTCCCCGGGGTCAGGATCGACAATGAAAAACTGTTTTTT CASSPVPGVRIDNEKLFF
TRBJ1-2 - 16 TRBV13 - TGTGCCAGCAGCTTTCGTAGGGGTCAGACGTGGTATGGCTACACCTTC CASSFRRGQTWYGYTF
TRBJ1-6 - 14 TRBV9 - TGTGCCAGCAGCCCCCGTCTGGAGGGATCACCCCTCCACTTT CASSPRLEGSPLHF
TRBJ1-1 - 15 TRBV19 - TGTGCCAGTAGTGACACGACGGGGGCGGGAACTGAAGCTTTCTTT CASSDTTGAGTEAFF
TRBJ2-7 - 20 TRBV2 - TGTGCCAGCAGTGAACTTTTAGAGGGGGTGACAGGTGCGCACTCCTACGAGCAGTACTTC CASSELLEGVTGAHSYEQYF
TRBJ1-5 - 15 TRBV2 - TGTGCCAGCAGTGTGTACAGGGCCCGAAATCAGCCCCAGCATTTT CASSVYRARNQPQHF
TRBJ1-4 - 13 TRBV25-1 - TGTGCCAGCAGTGAATTGAACGGCCAAAAACTGTTTTTT CASSELNGQKLFF
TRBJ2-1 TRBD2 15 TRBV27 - TGTGCCAGCAGTCCTAGGACTAGCGGGAACAATGAGCAGTTCTTC CASSPRTSGNNEQFF
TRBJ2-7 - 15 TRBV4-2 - TGTGCCAGCAGCAGGCCGGGAGCGGACTCCTACGAGCAGTACTTC CASSRPGADSYEQYF
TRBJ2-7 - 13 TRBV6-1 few TGTGCCAGCAGTCCTAGGGCCGGGAACGAGCAGTACTTC CASSPRAGNEQYF
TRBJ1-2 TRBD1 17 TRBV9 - TGTGCCAGCAGCCCAAGCCAATCGGGGACAGGGGGACGTGGCTACACCTTC CASSPSQSGTGGRGYTF
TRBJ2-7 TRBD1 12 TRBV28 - TGTGCCGCCAAGACAGGGGAAGGCGAGCAGTACTTC CAAKTGEGEQYF
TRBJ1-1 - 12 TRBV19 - TGTGCCAGTAGTGCTGACGGCGTTGAAGCTTTCTTT CASSADGVEAFF
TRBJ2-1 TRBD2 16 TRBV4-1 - TGCGCCAGCAGCCAAACTTTGACTAGCGTAAACAATGAGCAGTTCTTC CASSQTLTSVNNEQFF
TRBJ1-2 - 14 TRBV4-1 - TGCGCCAGCAGCCAAGCAAAGGGGACCTATGGCTACACCTTC CASSQAKGTYGYTF
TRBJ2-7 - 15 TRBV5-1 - TGCGCCAGCAGCTTGGCCAGGGGCAGGGCCCACGAGCAGTACTTC CASSLARGRAHEQYF
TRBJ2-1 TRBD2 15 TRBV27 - TGTGCCAGCAGTCTCGGGACTAGCGGGAGTCATGAGCAGTTCTTC CASSLGTSGSHEQFF
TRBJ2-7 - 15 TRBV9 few TGTGCCAGCAGCGTAGAGGAGGGAGAGACCTACGAGCAGTACTTC CASSVEEGETYEQYF
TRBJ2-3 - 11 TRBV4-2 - TGTGCCAGCAGCCAAGCTAATACGCAGTATTTT CASSQANTQYF
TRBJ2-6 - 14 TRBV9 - TGTGCCAGCAGCGGACCCCGAGGAGCCAACGTCCTGACTTTC CASSGPRGANVLTF
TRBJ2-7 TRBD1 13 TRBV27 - TGTGCCAGCCGGGACAGGGGGACCTACGAGCAGTACTTC CASRDRGTYEQYF
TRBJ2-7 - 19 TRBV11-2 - TGTGCCAGCAGCTCAGATGCCATTGATGAAATAGCGGATCCCTACGAGCAGTACTTC CASSSDAIDEIADPYEQYF
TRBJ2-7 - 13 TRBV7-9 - TGTGCCAGCAGCTTAACCCTCGTTAACGAGCAGTACTTC CASSLTLVNEQYF
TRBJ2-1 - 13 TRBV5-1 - TGCGCCAGCCTGGGGACGGGTTACAATGAGCAGTTCTTC CASLGTGYNEQFF
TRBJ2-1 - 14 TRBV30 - TGTGCCTGGAGTGTACTCAGCTCCTACAATGAGCAGTTCTTC CAWSVLSSYNEQFF
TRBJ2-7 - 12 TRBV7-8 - TGTGCCAGCAGCACGACTACTTTGGAGCAGTACTTC CASSTTTLEQYF
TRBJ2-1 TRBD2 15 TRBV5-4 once TGTGCCAGCAGCCGGGAGGGGACTGGATACAATGAGCAGTTCTTC CASSREGTGYNEQFF
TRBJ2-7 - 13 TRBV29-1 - TGCAGCGTTGAAGATCAGGGAAGCTACGAGCAGTACTTC CSVEDQGSYEQYF
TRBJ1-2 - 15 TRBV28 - TGTGCCAGCAGTACCCGAATAATAGCTAACTATGGCTACACCTTC CASSTRIIANYGYTF